These 11 T cell receptor beta chains were sequenced from one sample in a study of blood T cell repertoires in COVID-19. Only in-frame clones appear in the TCRdb table, and some are missing; sequencing was by immunoSEQ multiplex PCR. The table has around 150,000 clones, 65% to 90% seen once; the top ten hold roughly 3%. The sequencing input was peripheral blood. The receptors derive from a man between 65 and 85 years old with acute or convalescent COVID-19.

This chain joins TRBV5-1 and TRBJ2-1, with D perhaps TRBD2 (5 bases). V was pared by 0 bases and J by 4 bases, with 11 bases between. The CDR3 sequence is 15 residues long. The germline gives CDR1 SGHRS, CDR2 YFSETQ. The DNA of the CDR3 is TGCGCCAGCAGCTTGGGGCCAGCGGAGTACAATGAGCAGTTCTTC. Its translation is CASSLGPAEYNEQFF.

The V gene is TRBV5-1, the J gene TRBJ2-2, with 8 bases matching TRBD1. Germline CDR1 reads SGHRS; CDR2 reads YFSETQ. Unmatched junction bases numbered 6, after V lost 5 bases and J lost 6 bases. The CDR3 contains 14 residues. The CDR3 DNA sequence: TGCGCCAGCAGTAGGACAGGGTACGCCGGGGAGCTGTTTTTT. Its translation is CASSRTGYAGELFF.

The chain is built from TRBV19 and TRBJ2-7, with 9 bases identical to TRBD1. V trimming: 5 bases; J trimming: 5 bases; junction bases outside the gene matches: 7. Germline assignment: CDR1 LNHDA and CDR2 SQIVND (reference sequence). The CDR3 extends over 14 amino acids. The CDR3, as DNA: TGTGCCAGTAGTGTGACAGGGGGGATCCACGAGCAGTACTTC. Its protein product is CASSVTGGIHEQYF.

This sequence joins TRBV7-9 and TRBJ1-2, with D uncertain. The CDR3 covers 14 residues. Per germline, CDR1 SEHNR and CDR2 FQNEAQ (reference sequence). V dropped 3 bases and J dropped 6 bases, with 14 bases sitting between them. The CDR3 protein is CASSFDTPPDGYTF. DNA for the CDR3: TGTGCCAGCAGCTTTGACACCCCGCCCGATGGCTACACCTTC.

CDR3 sequence: CASSLWQSQGDTQYF. CDR3 DNA sequence: TGTGCCAGCAGTTTGTGGCAGTCCCAGGGAGATACGCAGTATTTT. The J gene is TRBJ2-3, the V gene TRBV27, with D possibly matching TRBD1 (5 bases). Germline V gives CDR1 MNHEY, CDR2 SMNVEV (reference sequence). V gave up 3 bases and J gave up 5 bases, with 15 bases separating them. The CDR3 contains 15 residues.

The V gene is TRBV6-5, the J gene TRBJ1-5, with 9 bases identical to TRBD1. Germline CDR1 reads MNHEY; CDR2 reads SVGAGI. The CDR3 sequence is 15 residues long. With 3 bases clipped from V and 3 bases from J, the junction kept 3 bases outside the gene matches. The CDR3 is CASSYTGGSNQPQHF. CDR3 bases: TGTGCCAGCAGTTATACAGGGGGCTCCAATCAGCCCCAGCATTTT.

This chain connects TRBV6-6 to TRBJ2-5; TRBD2 agrees at 12 bases. Germline V lookup: CDR1 MNHNY, CDR2 SVGAGI (reference sequence). CDR3 length equals 15 residues. Trimming removed 4 bases from V and 4 bases from J; junction bases left unmatched: 4. The CDR3 is CASSSTSGRGETQYF. In nucleotides, the CDR3 is TGTGCCAGCAGTTCGACTAGCGGGAGAGGAGAGACCCAGTACTTC.

The chain couples TRBV4-1 to TRBJ2-1; 7 nucleotides match TRBD2. CDR1 and CDR2 (germline): MGHRA, YSYEKL. The CDR3 is 15 amino acids. Losses at the gene ends were 3 bases for V and 5 bases for J; bases not matched to a gene: 7. CDR3 in DNA: TGCGCCAGCAGCCAGCGGGAGAAGGGGAACAATGAGCAGTTCTTC. It encodes CASSQREKGNNEQFF.

The chain joins TRBV12-3 or TRBV12-4 to TRBJ1-5; possibly TRBD1 for D (5 bases). The CDR3 is made up of 13 amino acids. Trimming pared 4 bases from V and 7 bases from J, leaving 11 bases between. The CDR3 here is CASSYVEGQPQHF. The CDR3 DNA sequence: TGTGCCAGCAGTTACGTGGAGGGGCAGCCCCAGCATTTT.

The V call is TRBV15, the J call TRBJ2-1, with 7 nucleotides matching TRBD2. This CDR3 comprises 15 residues. Trimming cost V 1 base and J 1 base; bases outside gene matches: 1. Germline CDR1 LNHNV, CDR2 YYDKDF (reference sequence). CDR3 DNA sequence: TGTGCCACCAGCAGAGCGGGGGGATCCTACAATGAGCAGTTCTTC. Protein: CATSRAGGSYNEQFF.

The rearrangement links TRBV7-2 to TRBJ2-5; TRBD2 aligns across 8 bases. The germline CDR1 and CDR2 sequences are SGHTA and FQGNSA. V shed 2 bases and J 5 bases; nucleotides not matched to a gene: 4. This CDR3 has 14 amino acids. CDR3 region: CASSLPGGPETQYF. In DNA, the CDR3 is TGTGCCAGCAGCTTACCGGGAGGGCCGGAGACCCAGTACTTC. Together with reference TRBV7-2 and TRBJ2-5, the CDR3 gives the full variable domain: GAGVSQSPSNKVTEKGKDVELRCDPISGHTALYWYRQSLGQGLEFLIYFQGNSAPDKSGLPSDRFSAERTGGSVSTLTIQRTQQEDSAVYLCASSLPGGPETQYFGPGTRLLVL.